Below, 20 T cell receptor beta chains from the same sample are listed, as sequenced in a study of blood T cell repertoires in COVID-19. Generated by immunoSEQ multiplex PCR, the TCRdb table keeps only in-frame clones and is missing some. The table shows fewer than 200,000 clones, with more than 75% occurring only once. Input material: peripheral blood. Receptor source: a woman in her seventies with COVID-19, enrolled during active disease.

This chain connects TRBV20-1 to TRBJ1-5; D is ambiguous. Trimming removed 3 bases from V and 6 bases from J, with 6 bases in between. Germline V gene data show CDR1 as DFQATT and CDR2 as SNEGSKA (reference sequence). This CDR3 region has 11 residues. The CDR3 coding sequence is TGCAGTGCTAGGGCAGGTCAGCCCCAGCATTTT. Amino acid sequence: CSARAGQPQHF.

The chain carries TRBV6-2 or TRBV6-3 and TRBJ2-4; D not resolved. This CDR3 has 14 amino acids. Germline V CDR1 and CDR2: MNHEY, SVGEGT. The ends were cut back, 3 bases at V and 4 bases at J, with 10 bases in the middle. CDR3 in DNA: TGTGCCAGCAGTTATGACGCCAGGAAAAACATTCAGTACTTC. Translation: CASSYDARKNIQYF.

The CDR3 sequence: CASSMTGSNQPQHF. The CDR3 DNA sequence: TGTGCCAGTAGTATGACAGGATCAAATCAGCCCCAGCATTTT. The gene calls are TRBV19 and TRBJ1-5; D is possibly TRBD1 (6 bases). V dropped 3 bases and J dropped 4 bases, with 10 bases sitting between them. The CDR3 covers 14 residues. CDR1 is LNHDA, CDR2 SQIVND, per germline (reference sequence). Based on the CDR3 plus reference TRBV19 and TRBJ1-5, the full variable domain is DGGITQSPKYLFRKEGQNVTLSCEQNLNHDAMYWYRQDPGQGLRLIYYSQIVNDFQKGDIAEGYSVSREKKESFPLTVTSAQKNPTAFYLCASSMTGSNQPQHFGDGTRLSIL.

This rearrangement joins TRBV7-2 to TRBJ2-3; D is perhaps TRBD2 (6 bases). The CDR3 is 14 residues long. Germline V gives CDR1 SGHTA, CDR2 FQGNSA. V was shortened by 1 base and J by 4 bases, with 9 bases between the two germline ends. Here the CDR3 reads CASSLGLVPDTQYF. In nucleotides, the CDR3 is TGTGCCAGCAGCTTAGGACTAGTCCCAGATACGCAGTATTTT. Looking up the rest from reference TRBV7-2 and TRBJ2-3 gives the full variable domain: GAGVSQSPSNKVTEKGKDVELRCDPISGHTALYWYRQSLGQGLEFLIYFQGNSAPDKSGLPSDRFSAERTGGSVSTLTIQRTQQEDSAVYLCASSLGLVPDTQYFGPGTRLTVL.

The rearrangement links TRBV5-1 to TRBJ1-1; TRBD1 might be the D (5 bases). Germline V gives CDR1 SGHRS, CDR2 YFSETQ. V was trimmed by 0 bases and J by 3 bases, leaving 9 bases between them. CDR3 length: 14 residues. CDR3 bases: TGCGCCAGCAGCTTGGTTCAGGGTGACACTGAAGCTTTCTTT. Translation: CASSLVQGDTEAFF. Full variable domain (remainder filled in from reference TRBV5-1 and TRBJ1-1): KAGVTQTPRYLIKTRGQQVTLSCSPISGHRSVSWYQQTPGQGLQFLFEYFSETQRNKGNFPGRFSGRQFSNSRSEMNVSTLELGDSALYLCASSLVQGDTEAFFGQGTRLTVV.

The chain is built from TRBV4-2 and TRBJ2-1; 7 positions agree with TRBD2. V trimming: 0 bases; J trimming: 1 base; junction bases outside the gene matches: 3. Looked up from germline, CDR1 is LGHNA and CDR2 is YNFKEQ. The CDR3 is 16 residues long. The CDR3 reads CASSQDLAVSYNEQFF. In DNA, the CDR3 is TGTGCCAGCAGCCAAGATCTAGCGGTTTCCTACAATGAGCAGTTCTTC.

The CDR3, as DNA: TGTGCCAGCAGTCGGACAGGGGACACTGAAGCTTTCTTT. Translation: CASSRTGDTEAFF. The chain joins TRBV6-4 to TRBJ1-1, with 9 positions matching TRBD1. The CDR3 has 13 amino acids. Germline V lookup: CDR1 MRHNA, CDR2 SNTAGT. The J segment lost 3 bases and the V segment lost 5 bases, leaving 1 base of the junction unmatched.

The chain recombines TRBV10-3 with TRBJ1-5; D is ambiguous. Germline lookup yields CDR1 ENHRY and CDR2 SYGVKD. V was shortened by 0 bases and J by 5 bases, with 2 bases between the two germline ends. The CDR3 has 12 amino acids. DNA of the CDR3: TGTGCCATCAGTGAGTCCGATCAGCCCCAGCATTTT. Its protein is CAISESDQPQHF.

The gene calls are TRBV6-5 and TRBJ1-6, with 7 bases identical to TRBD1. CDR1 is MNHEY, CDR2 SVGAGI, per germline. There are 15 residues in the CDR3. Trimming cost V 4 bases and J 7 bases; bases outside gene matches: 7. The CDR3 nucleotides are TGTGCCAGCAGTTGGGGACAGCGAGAAAATTCACCCCTCCACTTT. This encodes CASSWGQRENSPLHF.

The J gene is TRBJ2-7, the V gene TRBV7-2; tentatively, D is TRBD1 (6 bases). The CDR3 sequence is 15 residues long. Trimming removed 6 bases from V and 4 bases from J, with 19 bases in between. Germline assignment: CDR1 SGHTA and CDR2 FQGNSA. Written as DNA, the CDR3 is TGTGCCAGCAGATCCCGAGTTCCAGGGGTGTACGAGCAGTACTTC. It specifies CASRSRVPGVYEQYF. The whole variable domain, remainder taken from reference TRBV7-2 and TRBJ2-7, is GAGVSQSPSNKVTEKGKDVELRCDPISGHTALYWYRQSLGQGLEFLIYFQGNSAPDKSGLPSDRFSAERTGGSVSTLTIQRTQQEDSAVYLCASRSRVPGVYEQYFGPGTRLTVT.

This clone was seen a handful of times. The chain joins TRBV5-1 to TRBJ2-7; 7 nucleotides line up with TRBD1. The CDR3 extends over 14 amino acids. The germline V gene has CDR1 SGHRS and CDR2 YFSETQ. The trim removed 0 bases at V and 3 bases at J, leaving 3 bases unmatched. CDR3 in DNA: TGCGCCAGCAGCTTGGAGGCAGGGGGCTACGAGCAGTACTTC. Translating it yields CASSLEAGGYEQYF.

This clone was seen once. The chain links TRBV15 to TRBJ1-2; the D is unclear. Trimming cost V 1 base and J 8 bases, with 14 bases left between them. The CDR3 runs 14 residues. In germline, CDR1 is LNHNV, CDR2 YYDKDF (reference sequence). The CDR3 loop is CATSRGRGMSGYTF. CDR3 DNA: TGTGCCACCAGCAGAGGTCGAGGGATGAGCGGCTACACCTTC. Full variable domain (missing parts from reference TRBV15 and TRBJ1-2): DAMVIQNPRYQVTQFGKPVTLSCSQTLNHNVMYWYQQKSSQAPKLLFHYYDKDFNNEADTPDNFQSRRPNTSFCFLDIRSPGLGDTAMYLCATSRGRGMSGYTFGSGTRLTVV.

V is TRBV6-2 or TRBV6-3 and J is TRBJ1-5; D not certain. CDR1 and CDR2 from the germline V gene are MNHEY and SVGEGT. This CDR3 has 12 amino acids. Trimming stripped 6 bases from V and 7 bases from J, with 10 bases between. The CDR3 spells CASSLPGQPQHF. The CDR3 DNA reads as TGTGCCAGCAGCCTCCCCGGGCAGCCCCAGCATTTT.

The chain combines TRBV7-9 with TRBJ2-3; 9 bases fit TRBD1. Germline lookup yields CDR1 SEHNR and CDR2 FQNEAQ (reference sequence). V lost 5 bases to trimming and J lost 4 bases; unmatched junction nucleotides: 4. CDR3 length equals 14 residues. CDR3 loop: CASSRTGAADTQYF. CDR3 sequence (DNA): TGTGCCAGCAGCAGGACAGGGGCCGCAGATACGCAGTATTTT.

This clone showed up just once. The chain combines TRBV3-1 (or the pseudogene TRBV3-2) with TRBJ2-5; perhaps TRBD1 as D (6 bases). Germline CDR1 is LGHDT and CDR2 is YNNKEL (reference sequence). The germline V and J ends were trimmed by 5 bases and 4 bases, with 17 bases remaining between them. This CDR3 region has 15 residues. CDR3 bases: TGTGCCAGCAGCGAGATTACAGGGTTCGGAGAGACCCAGTACTTC. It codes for CASSEITGFGETQYF.

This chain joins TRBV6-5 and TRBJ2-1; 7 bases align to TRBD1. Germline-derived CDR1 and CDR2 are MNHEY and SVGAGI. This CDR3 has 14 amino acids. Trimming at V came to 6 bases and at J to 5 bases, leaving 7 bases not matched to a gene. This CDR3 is CASRTGYGDNEQFF. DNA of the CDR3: TGTGCCAGCAGGACAGGGTACGGGGACAATGAGCAGTTCTTC.

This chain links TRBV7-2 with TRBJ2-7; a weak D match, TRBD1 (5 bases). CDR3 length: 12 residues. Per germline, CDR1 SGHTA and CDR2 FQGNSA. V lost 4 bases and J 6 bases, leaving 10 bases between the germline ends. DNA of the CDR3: TGTGCCAGCAGCTCCTCCAGGGCCGAGCAGTACTTC. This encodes CASSSSRAEQYF.

CDR3 in DNA: TGTGCCAGCACCGAACTAGCGGGAGGACAAGAGACCCAGTACTTC. Its protein product is CASTELAGGQETQYF. The chain uses TRBV28 and TRBJ2-5, with 12 bases aligning to TRBD2. The CDR3 is 15 residues long. Germline trimming cut 7 bases from V and 2 bases from J; bases unmatched to any gene: 5. The V gene's germline CDR1 is MDHEN and CDR2 SYDVKM.

The CDR3, as DNA: TGTGCCAGCAGCCTGGGACTAGCGGGACTCAATGAGCAGTTCTTC. Its protein is CASSLGLAGLNEQFF. The chain couples TRBV3-1 (or the pseudogene TRBV3-2) to TRBJ2-1, with TRBD2 identical over 13 bases. The V gene end was trimmed by 4 bases and the J gene end by 6 bases; junction bases not matched to a gene: 3. This CDR3 is 15 amino acids long. Germline CDR1 and CDR2: LGHDT and YNNKEL (reference sequence).

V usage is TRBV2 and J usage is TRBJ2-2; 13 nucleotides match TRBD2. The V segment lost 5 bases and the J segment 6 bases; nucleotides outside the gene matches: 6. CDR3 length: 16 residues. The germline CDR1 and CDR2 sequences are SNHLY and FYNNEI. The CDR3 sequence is CASSRTSGSNAGELFF. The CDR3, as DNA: TGTGCCAGCAGTCGGACTAGCGGGAGTAACGCCGGGGAGCTGTTTTTT.